This T cell receptor beta chain was sequenced during a study of CXCR3-negative and CXCR3-positive naive CD8 T cells. This CDR3 contains 13 residues. Germline V gene sequence: CDR1 SQVTM, CDR2 ANQGSEA. UMI-tagged TRB cDNA libraries were built via 5' RACE. Reprocessing the 5' RACE reads, TCRdb reports a single entry for every CDR3 protein and omits DNA. This table lists some 61,000 distinct CDR3 sequences. As regards this clonotype: What it binds is unknown.

Overall study findings and caveats: Memory cells showed distinct TRBV-TRBJ patterns, while the two naive subsets matched. Diversity proved comparably high across both naive subsets and much lower in memory CD8+ cells. CXCR3 expression dropped partially after cryopreservation, and most assays relied on fresh PBMCs.

This receptor was taken from a human donor in good health. Some clones in this sample may be carry-over from other donors' samples. Material for sequencing was naive CXCR3- CD8+ T cells from blood. The subset denotes: CD45RO-CCR7+CD27+CD95- naive CD8+ T cells lacking CXCR3 (TNR3-). The chain employs TRBV29-1 and TRBJ1-2. CDR3 amino acids: CSVDGREDYGYTF.